This T cell receptor beta chain was sequenced in a study of identical twins. The CDR3 consists of 16 residues. The germline CDR1 and CDR2 sequences are SGHRS and YFSETQ. The V segment lost 1 base and the J segment 7 bases; nucleotides outside the gene matches: 11. TCRdb re-called the 5' RACE reads through MiXCR, storing one row per CDR3 protein. The sample includes fewer than 450,000 distinct CDR3 sequences, approximately 8.8% of them seen just once. The chain joins TRBV5-1 to TRBJ2-5; the match to TRBD2 covers 9 bases. The clonotype originates from a woman aged 45-65 years in good health. Sequencing was performed on naive T cells sorted from blood. The CDR3 DNA reads as TGCGCCAGCAGCTTGATGACTAGCGGTAACTCAGGGACCCAGTACTTC. Translated, it gives CASSLMTSGNSGTQYF.